This T cell receptor (beta chain) was documented in a study of Tregs in tolerant kidney transplant recipients. Study as a whole: The nonmyeloablative bone marrow transplants came from related graft donors, with transient mixed chimerism.

Clones were sequenced by immunoSEQ multiplex PCR, and TCRdb holds only the in-frame ones, with some missing. The listing contains over 25,000 clones. Germline values: CDR1 SEHNR, CDR2 FQNEAQ (reference sequence). This CDR3 spans 15 amino acids. V lost 3 bases, J lost 8 bases, and 17 bases lay in between. With respect to this clone: Its antigen is currently unknown. The read is 3 residues too short to cover the CDR3 end, so that end is filled in from the germline J gene.

The study's findings and limits: Nucleotide sequences could not be compared across some patients' samples due to primer changes.

V is TRBV7-9 and J is TRBJ2-1; no reliable D call. The clonotype was recovered from a human donor who received a combined kidney and bone marrow transplant. The sample in question was CD8+ T cells from blood, obtained before the transplant. The CDR3 region is CASSFPKEAKYEQFF. CDR3 bases read: TGTGCCAGCAGCTTCCCCAAAGAGGCAAAGTATGAG.